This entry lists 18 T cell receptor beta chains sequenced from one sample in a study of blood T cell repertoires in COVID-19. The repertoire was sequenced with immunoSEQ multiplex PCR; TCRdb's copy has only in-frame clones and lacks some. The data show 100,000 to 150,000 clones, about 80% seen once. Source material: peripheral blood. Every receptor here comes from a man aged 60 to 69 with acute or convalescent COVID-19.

CDR3 amino acids: CASSPRQSYEQYF. DNA of the CDR3: TGTGCCAGCAGCCCGCGTCAATCCTACGAGCAGTACTTC. The V call is TRBV11-2, the J call TRBJ2-7; D call uncertain. This CDR3 region has 13 residues. V was trimmed by 5 bases and J by 1 base, leaving 9 bases between them. Germline CDR1 is SGHAT and CDR2 is FQNNGV.

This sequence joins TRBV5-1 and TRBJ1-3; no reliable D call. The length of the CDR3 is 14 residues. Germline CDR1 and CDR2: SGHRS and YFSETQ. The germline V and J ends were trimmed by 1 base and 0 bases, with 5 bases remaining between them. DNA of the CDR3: TGCGCCAGCAGCTTGACAGACTCTGGAAACACCATATATTTT. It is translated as CASSLTDSGNTIYF.

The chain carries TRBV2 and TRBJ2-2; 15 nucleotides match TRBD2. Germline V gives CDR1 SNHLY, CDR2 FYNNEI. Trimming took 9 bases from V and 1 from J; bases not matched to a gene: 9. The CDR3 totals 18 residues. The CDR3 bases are TGTGCCAGTCTGAGGACTAGCGGGAGGGCCGGGAACACCGGGGAGCTGTTTTTT. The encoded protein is CASLRTSGRAGNTGELFF.

In nucleotides, the CDR3 is TGTGCCATCAGTAAGGGACTGGAGAGCAATCAGCCCCAGCATTTT. As protein: CAISKGLESNQPQHF. This chain connects TRBV10-3 to TRBJ1-5; TRBD1 might be the D (5 bases). CDR3 length: 15 residues. Per germline, CDR1 ENHRY and CDR2 SYGVKD. V was cut by 5 bases and J by 1 base, with 12 bases left in between.

The CDR3 loop reads CASSLVLAGAYNEQFF. CDR3 nucleotides: TGCGCCAGCAGCTTGGTCCTAGCGGGCGCCTACAATGAGCAGTTCTTC. The genes are TRBV5-1 and TRBJ2-1, with 8 nucleotides matching TRBD2. The CDR3 covers 16 residues. Germline V gives CDR1 SGHRS, CDR2 YFSETQ. J was trimmed by 2 bases and V by 0 bases; bases with no gene match: 4.

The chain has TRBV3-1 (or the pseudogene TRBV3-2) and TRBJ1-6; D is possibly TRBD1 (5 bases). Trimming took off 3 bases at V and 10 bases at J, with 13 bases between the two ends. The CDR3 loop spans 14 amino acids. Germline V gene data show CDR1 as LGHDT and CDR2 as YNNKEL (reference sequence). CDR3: CASSQISRVSPLHF. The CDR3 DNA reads TGTGCCAGCAGCCAGATAAGCAGGGTCTCACCCCTCCACTTT.

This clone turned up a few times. CDR3 amino acids: CASSERLAGGDTQYF. The CDR3, as DNA: TGTGCCAGCAGCGAGCGACTAGCGGGAGGGGATACGCAGTATTTT. This rearrangement joins TRBV6-2 or TRBV6-3 to TRBJ2-3; TRBD2 matches at 14 bases. The CDR3 runs 15 residues. Trimming took 6 bases from V and 6 from J; bases not matched to a gene: 5. Germline V gene sequence: CDR1 MNHEY, CDR2 SVGEGT.

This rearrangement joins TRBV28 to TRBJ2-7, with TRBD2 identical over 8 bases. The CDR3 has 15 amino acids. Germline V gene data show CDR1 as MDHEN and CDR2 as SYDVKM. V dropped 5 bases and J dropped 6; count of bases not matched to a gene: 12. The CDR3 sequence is CASSPRGSGRGEQYF. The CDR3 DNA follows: TGTGCCAGCAGTCCCCGAGGAAGCGGGAGAGGCGAGCAGTACTTC.

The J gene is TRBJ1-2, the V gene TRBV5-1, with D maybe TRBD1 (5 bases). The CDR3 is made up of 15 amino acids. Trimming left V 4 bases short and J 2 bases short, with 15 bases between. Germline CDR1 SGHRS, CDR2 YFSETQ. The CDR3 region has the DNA TGCGCCAGCAGCAGTGGGGGAGGGTCGAACTATGGCTACACCTTC. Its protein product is CASSSGGGSNYGYTF.

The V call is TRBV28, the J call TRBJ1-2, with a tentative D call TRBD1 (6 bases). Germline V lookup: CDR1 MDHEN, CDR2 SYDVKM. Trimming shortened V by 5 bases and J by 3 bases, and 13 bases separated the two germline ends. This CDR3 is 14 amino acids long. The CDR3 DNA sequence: TGTGCCAGCAGTCCACAGGGATCGCACTATGGCTACACCTTC. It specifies CASSPQGSHYGYTF.

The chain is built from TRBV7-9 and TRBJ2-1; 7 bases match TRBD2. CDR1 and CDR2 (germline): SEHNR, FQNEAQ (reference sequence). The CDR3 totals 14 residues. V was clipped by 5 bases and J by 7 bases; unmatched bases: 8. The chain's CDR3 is CASSPRTSENEQFF. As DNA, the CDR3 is TGTGCCAGCAGCCCCCGGACTAGTGAGAATGAGCAGTTCTTC. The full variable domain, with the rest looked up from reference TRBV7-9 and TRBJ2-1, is DTGVSQNPRHKITKRGQNVTFRCDPISEHNRLYWYRQTLGQGPEFLTYFQNEAQLEKSRLLSDRFSAERPKGSFSTLEIQRTEQGDSAMYLCASSPRTSENEQFFGPGTRLTVL.

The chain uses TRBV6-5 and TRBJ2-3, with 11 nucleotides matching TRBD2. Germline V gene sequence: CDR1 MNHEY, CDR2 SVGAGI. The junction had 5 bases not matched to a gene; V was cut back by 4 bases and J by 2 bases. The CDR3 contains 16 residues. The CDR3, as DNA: TGTGCCAGCAGTTGGAGACTAGCGGGAAACACAGATACGCAGTATTTT. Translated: CASSWRLAGNTDTQYF.

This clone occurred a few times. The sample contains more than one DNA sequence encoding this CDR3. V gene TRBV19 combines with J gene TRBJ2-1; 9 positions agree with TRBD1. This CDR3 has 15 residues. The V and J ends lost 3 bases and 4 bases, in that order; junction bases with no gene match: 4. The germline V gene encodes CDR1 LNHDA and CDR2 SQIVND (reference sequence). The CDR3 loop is CASSIGDRVYNEQFF. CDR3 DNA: TGTGCCAGTAGTATCGGGGACAGGGTTTACAATGAGCAGTTCTTC.

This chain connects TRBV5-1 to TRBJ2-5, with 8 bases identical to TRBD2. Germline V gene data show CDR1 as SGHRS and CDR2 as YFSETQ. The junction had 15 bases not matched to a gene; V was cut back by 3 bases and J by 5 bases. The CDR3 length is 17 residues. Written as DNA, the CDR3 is TGCGCCAGCAGCTCGGGAGGGGGAAAGGGAGTGCAGGAGACCCAGTACTTC. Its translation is CASSSGGGKGVQETQYF.

This CDR3 reads CASSLGRIGYGYTF. The CDR3 coding sequence is TGCGCCAGCAGCTTGGGGAGGATAGGCTATGGCTACACCTTC. This sequence joins TRBV5-1 and TRBJ1-2; D ambiguous. The ends were cut back, 0 bases at V and 4 bases at J, with 10 bases in the middle. Germline CDR1 SGHRS, CDR2 YFSETQ. The CDR3 loop spans 14 amino acids.

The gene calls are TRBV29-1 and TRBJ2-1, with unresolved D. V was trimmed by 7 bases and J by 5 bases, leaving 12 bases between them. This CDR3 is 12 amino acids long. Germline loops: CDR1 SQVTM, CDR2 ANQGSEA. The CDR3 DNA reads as TGCAGCGGCGGCCTAAGGAACAATGAGCAGTTCTTC. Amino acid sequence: CSGGLRNNEQFF.

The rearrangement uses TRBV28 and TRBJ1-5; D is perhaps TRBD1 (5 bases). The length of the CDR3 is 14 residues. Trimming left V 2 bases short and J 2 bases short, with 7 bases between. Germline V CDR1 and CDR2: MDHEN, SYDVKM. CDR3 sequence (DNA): TGTGCCAGCAGTTTAGGGGCGGGCAATCAGCCCCAGCATTTT. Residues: CASSLGAGNQPQHF.

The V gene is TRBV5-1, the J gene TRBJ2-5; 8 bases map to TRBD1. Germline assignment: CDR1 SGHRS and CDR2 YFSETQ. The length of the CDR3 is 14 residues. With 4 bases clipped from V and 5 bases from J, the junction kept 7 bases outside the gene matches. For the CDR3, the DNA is TGCGCCAGCAGCATGACGACAGGGGTGGAGACCCAGTACTTC. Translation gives CASSMTTGVETQYF.